The T cell receptor beta chain described here comes from a study of blood T cell repertoires in COVID-19. Repertoires were generated with immunoSEQ multiplex PCR, while TCRdb's copy carries only in-frame clones and drops some. The sample shows approximately 72,000 clones, roughly 83% of them seen only once. This clone showed up just a few times. Germline CDR1 and CDR2: LNHDA and SQIVND (reference sequence). The V and J ends lost 8 bases and 8 bases respectively, with 13 bases between them. The CDR3 length is 13 residues. The receptor's source is an elderly woman with acute or convalescent COVID-19. The rearrangement links TRBV19 to TRBJ1-6, with D possibly being TRBD1 (6 bases). Sequences were obtained from peripheral blood. The CDR3, as DNA: TGTGCCAGTCACGAGGGGGGGCATTCACCCCTCCACTTT. Its protein is CASHEGGHSPLHF.